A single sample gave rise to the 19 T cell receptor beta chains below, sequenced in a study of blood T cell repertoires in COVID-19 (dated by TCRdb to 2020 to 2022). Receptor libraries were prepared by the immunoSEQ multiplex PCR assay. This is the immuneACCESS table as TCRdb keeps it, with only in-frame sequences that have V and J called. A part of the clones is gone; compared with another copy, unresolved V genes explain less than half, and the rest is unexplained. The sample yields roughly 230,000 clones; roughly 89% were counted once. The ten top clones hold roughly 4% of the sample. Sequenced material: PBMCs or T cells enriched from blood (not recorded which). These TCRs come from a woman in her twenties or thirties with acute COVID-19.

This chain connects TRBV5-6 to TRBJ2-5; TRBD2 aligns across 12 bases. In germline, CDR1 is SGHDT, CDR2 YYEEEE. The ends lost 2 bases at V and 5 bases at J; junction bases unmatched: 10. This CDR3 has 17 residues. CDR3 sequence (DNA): TGTGCCAGCAGCTTTCGAGCGACTAGCGGGGGCCAGGAGACCCAGTACTTC. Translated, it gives CASSFRATSGGQETQYF.

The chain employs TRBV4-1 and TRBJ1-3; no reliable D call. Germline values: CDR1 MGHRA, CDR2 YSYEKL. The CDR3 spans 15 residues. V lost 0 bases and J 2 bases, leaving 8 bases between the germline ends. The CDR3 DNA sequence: TGCGCCAGCAGCCAAGACCTTGGCCCTGGAAACACCATATATTTT. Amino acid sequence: CASSQDLGPGNTIYF.

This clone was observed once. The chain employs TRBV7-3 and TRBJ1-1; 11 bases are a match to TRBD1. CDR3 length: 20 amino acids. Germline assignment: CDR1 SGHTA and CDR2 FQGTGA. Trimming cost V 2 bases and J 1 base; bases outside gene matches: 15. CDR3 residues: CASSLFGSGQGAMSNTEAFF. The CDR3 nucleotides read TGTGCCAGCAGCTTATTTGGAAGCGGACAGGGGGCCATGTCGAACACTGAAGCTTTCTTT. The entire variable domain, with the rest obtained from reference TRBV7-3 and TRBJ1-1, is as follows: GAGVSQTPSNKVTEKGKYVELRCDPISGHTALYWYRQSLGQGPEFLIYFQGTGAADDSGLPNDRFFAVRPEGSVSTLKIQRTERGDSAVYLCASSLFGSGQGAMSNTEAFFGQGTRLTVV.

In DNA, the CDR3 is TGTGCCTGGAGTACCTATTCCTGGGGCGAAGTTCCCAATGAGCAGTTCTTC. Its translation: CAWSTYSWGEVPNEQFF. The chain employs TRBV30 and TRBJ2-1; D possibly corresponds to TRBD1 (5 bases). Germline lookup yields CDR1 GTSNPN and CDR2 SVGIG (reference sequence). V gave up 2 bases and J gave up 6 bases, with 23 bases separating them. The CDR3 runs to 17 residues.

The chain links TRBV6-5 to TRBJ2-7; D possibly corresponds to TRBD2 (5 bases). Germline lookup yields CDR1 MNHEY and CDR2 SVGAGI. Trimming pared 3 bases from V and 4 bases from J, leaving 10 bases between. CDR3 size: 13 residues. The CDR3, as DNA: TGTGCCAGCAGTTATGGCGGGCGATACGAGCAGTACTTC. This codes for CASSYGGRYEQYF.

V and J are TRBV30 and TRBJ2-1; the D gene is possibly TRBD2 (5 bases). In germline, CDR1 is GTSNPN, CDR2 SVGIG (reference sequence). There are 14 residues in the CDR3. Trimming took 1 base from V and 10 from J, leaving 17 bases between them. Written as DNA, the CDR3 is TGTGCCTGGAGTGCGGATCAACCTGGGAGAGAGCAGTTCTTC. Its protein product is CAWSADQPGREQFF.

The CDR3 bases are TGTGCCAGTAGTATCTTTGTCGGGACAGCTAATGAAAAACTGTTTTTT. Translating gives CASSIFVGTANEKLFF. This sequence joins TRBV19 and TRBJ1-4; 7 nucleotides agree with TRBD1. This CDR3 is built from 16 residues. In germline, CDR1 is LNHDA, CDR2 SQIVND (reference sequence). V was pared by 3 bases and J by 3 bases, with 7 bases of the junction left unmatched.

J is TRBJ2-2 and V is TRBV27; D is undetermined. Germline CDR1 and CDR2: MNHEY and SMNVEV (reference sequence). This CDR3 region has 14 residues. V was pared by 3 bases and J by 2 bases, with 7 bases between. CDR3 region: CASSFGINTGELFF. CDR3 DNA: TGTGCCAGCAGTTTCGGTATCAACACCGGGGAGCTGTTTTTT.

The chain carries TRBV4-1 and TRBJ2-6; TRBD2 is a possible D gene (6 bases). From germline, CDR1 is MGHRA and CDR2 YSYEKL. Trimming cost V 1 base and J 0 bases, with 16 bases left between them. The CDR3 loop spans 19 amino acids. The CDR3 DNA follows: TGCGCCAGCAGCCAAGTATGGGGACTCGGCTCCTCTGGGGCCAACGTCCTGACTTTC. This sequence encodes CASSQVWGLGSSGANVLTF.

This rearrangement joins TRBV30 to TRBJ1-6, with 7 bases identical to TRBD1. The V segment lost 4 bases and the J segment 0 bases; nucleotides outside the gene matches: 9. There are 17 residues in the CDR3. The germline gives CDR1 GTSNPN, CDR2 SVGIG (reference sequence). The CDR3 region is CAWNDLQGSSYNSPLHF. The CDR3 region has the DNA TGTGCCTGGAATGACCTACAGGGGAGCTCCTATAATTCACCCCTCCACTTT.

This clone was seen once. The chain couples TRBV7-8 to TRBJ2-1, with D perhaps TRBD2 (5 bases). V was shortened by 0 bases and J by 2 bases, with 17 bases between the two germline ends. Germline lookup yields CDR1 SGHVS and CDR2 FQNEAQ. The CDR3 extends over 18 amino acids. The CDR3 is CASSLAIVPGKTYNEQFF. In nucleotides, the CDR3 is TGTGCCAGCAGCTTAGCAATAGTACCGGGGAAGACCTACAATGAGCAGTTCTTC.

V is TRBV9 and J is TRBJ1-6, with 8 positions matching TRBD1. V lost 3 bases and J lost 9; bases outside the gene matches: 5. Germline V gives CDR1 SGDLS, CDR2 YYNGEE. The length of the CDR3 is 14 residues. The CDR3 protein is CASSGGTGPSPLHF. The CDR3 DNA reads TGTGCCAGCAGCGGCGGGACAGGTCCTTCACCCCTCCACTTT.

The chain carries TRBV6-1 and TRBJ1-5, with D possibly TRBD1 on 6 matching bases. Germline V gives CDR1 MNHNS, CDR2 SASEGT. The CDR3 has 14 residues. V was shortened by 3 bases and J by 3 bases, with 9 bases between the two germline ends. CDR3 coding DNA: TGTGCCAGCAGTGATGGGACACTCAATCAGCCCCAGCATTTT. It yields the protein CASSDGTLNQPQHF.

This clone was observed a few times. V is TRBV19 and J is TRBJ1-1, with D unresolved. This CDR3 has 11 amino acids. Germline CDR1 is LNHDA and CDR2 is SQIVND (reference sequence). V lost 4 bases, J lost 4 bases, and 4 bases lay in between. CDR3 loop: CASSTRTEAFF. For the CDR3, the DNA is TGTGCCAGTAGTACCCGCACTGAAGCTTTCTTT.

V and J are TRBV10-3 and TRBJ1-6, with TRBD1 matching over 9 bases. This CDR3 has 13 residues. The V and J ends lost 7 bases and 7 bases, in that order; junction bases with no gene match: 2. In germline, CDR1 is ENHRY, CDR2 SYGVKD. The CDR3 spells CAITGQGNSPLHF. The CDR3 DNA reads TGTGCCATCACAGGACAGGGGAATTCACCCCTCCACTTT.

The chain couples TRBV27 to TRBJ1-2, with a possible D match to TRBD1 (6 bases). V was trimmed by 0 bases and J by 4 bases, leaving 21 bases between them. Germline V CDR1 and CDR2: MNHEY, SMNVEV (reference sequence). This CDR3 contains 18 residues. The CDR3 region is CASSLSPPLQGGGYGYTF. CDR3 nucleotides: TGTGCCAGCAGTTTATCCCCCCCCCTACAGGGAGGGGGCTATGGCTACACCTTC.

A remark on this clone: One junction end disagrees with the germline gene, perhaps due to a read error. This chain's CDR3 is CASSQFPGQTGF. The CDR3 nucleotides are TGTGCCAGCAGTCAGTTTCCGGGACAGACGGGATTT. The V call is TRBV28, the J call TRBJ1-4; 7 bases are a match to TRBD1. Per germline, CDR1 MDHEN and CDR2 SYDVKM. CDR3 length equals 12 residues.

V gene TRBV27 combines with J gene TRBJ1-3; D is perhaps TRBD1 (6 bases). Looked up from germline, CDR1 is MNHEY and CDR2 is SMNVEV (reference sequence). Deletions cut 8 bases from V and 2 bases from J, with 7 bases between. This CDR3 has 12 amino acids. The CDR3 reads CASSGAGNTIYF. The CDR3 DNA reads TGTGCCAGCTCAGGGGCTGGAAACACCATATATTTT.

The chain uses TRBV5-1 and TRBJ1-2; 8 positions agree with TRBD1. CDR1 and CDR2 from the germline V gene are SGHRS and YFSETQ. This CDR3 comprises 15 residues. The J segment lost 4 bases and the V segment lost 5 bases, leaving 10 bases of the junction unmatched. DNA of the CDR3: TGCGCCAGCAGAGCCCCGGGACAGGAGTTCTATGGCTACACCTTC. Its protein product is CASRAPGQEFYGYTF.